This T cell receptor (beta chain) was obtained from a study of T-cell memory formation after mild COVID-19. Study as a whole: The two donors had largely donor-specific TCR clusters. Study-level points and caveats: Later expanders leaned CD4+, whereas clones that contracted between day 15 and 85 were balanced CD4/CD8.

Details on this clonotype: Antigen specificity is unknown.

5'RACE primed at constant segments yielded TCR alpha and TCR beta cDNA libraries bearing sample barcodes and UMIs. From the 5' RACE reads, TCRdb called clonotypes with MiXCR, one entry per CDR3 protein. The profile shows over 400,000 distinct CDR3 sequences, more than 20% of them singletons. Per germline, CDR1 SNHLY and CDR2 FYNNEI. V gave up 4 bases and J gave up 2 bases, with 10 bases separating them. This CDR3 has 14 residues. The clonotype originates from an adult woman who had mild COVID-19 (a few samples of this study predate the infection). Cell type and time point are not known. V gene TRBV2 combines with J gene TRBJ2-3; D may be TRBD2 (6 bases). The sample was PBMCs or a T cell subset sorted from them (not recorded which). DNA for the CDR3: TGTGCCAGCAGTGTTGGGACTTACACAGATACGCAGTATTTT. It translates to CASSVGTYTDTQYF.